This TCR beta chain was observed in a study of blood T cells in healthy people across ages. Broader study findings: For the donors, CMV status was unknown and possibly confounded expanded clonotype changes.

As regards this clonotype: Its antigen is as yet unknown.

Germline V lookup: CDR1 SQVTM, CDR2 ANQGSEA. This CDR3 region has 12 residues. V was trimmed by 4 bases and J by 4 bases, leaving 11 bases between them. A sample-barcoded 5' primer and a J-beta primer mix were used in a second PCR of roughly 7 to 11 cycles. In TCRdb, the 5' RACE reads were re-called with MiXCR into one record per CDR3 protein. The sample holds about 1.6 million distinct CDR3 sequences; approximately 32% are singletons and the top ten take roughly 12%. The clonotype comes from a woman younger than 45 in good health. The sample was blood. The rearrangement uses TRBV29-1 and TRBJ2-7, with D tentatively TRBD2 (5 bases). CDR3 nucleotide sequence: TGCAGCGTTGGGGAGTCTGGATACGAGCAGTACTTC. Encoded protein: CSVGESGYEQYF.